What follows describes a single T cell receptor beta chain. Its specificity is not known. The CDR3 contains 16 residues. Deletions cut 0 bases from V and 2 bases from J, with 14 bases between. The germline gives CDR1 SEHNR, CDR2 FQNEAQ (reference sequence). This record comes from a study of graft-versus-host responses after intestinal transplantation. Profiling relied on immunoSEQ multiplex PCR, and the TCRdb table lists in-frame clones only, not all of them. The table includes roughly 100,000 clones, 75% to 95% detected once. General observations from the study: Early HvG declines after transplant were associated with peak circulating GvH clone levels.

V gene TRBV7-9 combines with J gene TRBJ2-7; the D gene is possibly TRBD1 (6 bases). The source of this sequence is a human donor who was the organ donor for an intestinal transplant. The material was unstimulated CD4+ T cells sorted from spleen or lymph node cells, obtained before transplant. CDR3 sequence: CASSLALGGATYEQYF. The DNA for the CDR3 is TGTGCCAGCAGCTTAGCGCTTGGGGGCGCGACCTACGAGCAGTACTTC.